Each of the 32 T cell receptor beta chains below was sequenced from the same sample in a study of CD8+CD57+ T cells in acquired aplastic anemia. For sequencing, patients were chosen who had shown expansion of CD8+CD57+ cells by flow cytometry. The template for TCR beta VDJ and CDR3 sequence profiling was genomic DNA. MiXCR, run by TCRdb on the reads, gives a single entry per CDR3 protein. The data contain around 170,000 distinct CDR3 sequences, around 47% of them singletons. The sample comprised sorted CD4+, CD8+, or CD8+CD57+ T cells (not recorded which) from PBMCs. The source is a human donor with aplastic anemia.

The V call is TRBV2, the J call TRBJ2-1; D remains ambiguous. V gave up 7 bases and J gave up 6 bases, with 10 bases separating them. From germline, CDR1 is SNHLY and CDR2 FYNNEI. This CDR3 region has 12 residues. CDR3 region: CASTSDRNEQFF. As DNA, the CDR3 is TGTGCCAGCACCAGTGATCGCAATGAGCAGTTCTTC. The full variable domain, in which reference TRBV2 and TRBJ2-1 provide the parts outside the CDR3, is EPEVTQTPSHQVTQMGQEVILRCVPISNHLYFYWYRQILGQKVEFLVSFYNNEISEKSEIFDDQFSVERPDGSNFTLKIRSTKLEDSAMYFCASTSDRNEQFFGPGTRLTVL.

For this clonotype: The conserved final phenylalanine or tryptophan is absent from the CDR3, which likely points to a read error. The limits of the CDR3 on the DNA are not certain, so only TCRdb's listed CDR3 is given. The V gene is TRBV7-9, the J gene TRBJ2-1; TRBD1, the D gene given by the table, was not confirmed from the DNA. Germline CDR1 is SEHNR and CDR2 is FQNEAQ (reference sequence). The CDR3 has 11 residues if both end residues are counted. This CDR3 reads CASSLATGKAI.

V and J are TRBV10-2 and TRBJ2-7; weak D call: TRBD2 (5 bases). The ends were cut back, 7 bases at V and 3 bases at J, with 13 bases in the middle. This CDR3 is 13 amino acids long. Per germline, CDR1 WSHSY and CDR2 SAAADI. CDR3 DNA sequence: TGCGCCAGCAAGTTTGAGCGGTACTACGAGCAGTACTTC. Encoded protein: CASKFERYYEQYF.

V is TRBV5-1 and J is TRBJ2-3; no clear D. Germline loops: CDR1 SGHRS, CDR2 YFSETQ. This CDR3 is 16 amino acids long. The V end lost 3 bases, the J end lost 2 bases, and 16 bases lay between the germline ends. The CDR3 here is CASSYGEITLTDTQYF. The DNA of the CDR3 is TGCGCCAGCAGCTACGGAGAAATCACCCTCACAGATACGCAGTATTTT.

This clonotype was observed a few times. With a much larger clone just one base away, this may be a read error. The CDR3 coding sequence is TGCGCCAGCAGCCGGCTTGATATTGCCGCCCACGAGCAGTACTTC. Amino acid sequence: CASSRLDIAAHEQYF. This chain joins TRBV4-1 and TRBJ2-7; D is unresolved. This CDR3 has 15 residues. Deletions cut 4 bases from V and 5 bases from J, with 18 bases between. Germline-derived CDR1 and CDR2 are MGHRA and YSYEKL.

This clonotype appeared many times. This chain connects TRBV4-3 to TRBJ1-2; D gene uncertain. Trimming removed 1 base at V and 2 bases at J, with 5 bases between. There are 13 residues in the CDR3. CDR1 is LGHNA and CDR2 is YSLEER in the germline V gene. CDR3 coding DNA: TGCGCCAGCAGCCAAGTGGGGAACTATGGCTACACCTTC. This codes for CASSQVGNYGYTF.

The rearrangement uses TRBV2 and TRBJ1-1; tentatively, D is TRBD1 (5 bases). V was clipped by 8 bases and J by 6 bases, with 13 bases between them. Per germline, CDR1 SNHLY and CDR2 FYNNEI. This CDR3 contains 12 residues. The CDR3 sequence: CASAVQAPEAFF. The CDR3 nucleotides read TGTGCCAGCGCGGTACAGGCTCCTGAAGCTTTCTTT.

This clonotype occurred many times. This chain connects TRBV12-3 or TRBV12-4 to TRBJ1-1, with unresolved D. V was cut by 1 base and J by 3 bases, with 9 bases left in between. The CDR3 is 14 residues long. In nucleotides, the CDR3 is TGTGCCAGCAGTTTAGGGGGAGAGGACACTGAAGCTTTCTTT. Translation gives CASSLGGEDTEAFF.

The sample holds many counts of this clonotype. V usage is TRBV6-2 or TRBV6-3 and J usage is TRBJ1-6; D gene uncertain. The CDR3 covers 18 residues. V was pared by 6 bases and J by 0 bases, with 18 bases between. CDR1 MNHEY and CDR2 SVGEGT come from the germline V gene. CDR3 sequence reads: CASSYLKVTRSYNSPLHF. The CDR3, as DNA: TGTGCCAGCAGCTACCTTAAGGTTACGCGCTCCTATAATTCACCCCTCCACTTT.

This clonotype was counted a few times. The chain is built from TRBV3-1 and TRBJ2-7; TRBD2 is a possible D gene (5 bases). CDR1 and CDR2 (germline): LGHDT, YNNKEL (reference sequence). V gave up 1 base and J gave up 10 bases, with 11 bases separating them. The CDR3 length is 12 residues. The CDR3 sequence: CASSQGAGPQYF. For the CDR3, the DNA is TGTGCCAGCAGCCAAGGCGCGGGTCCTCAGTACTTC.

This clonotype has more than one count but fewer than ten. Here the CDR3 reads CASSEVERSTEAFF. In nucleotides, the CDR3 is TGTGCCAGCAGTGAGGTGGAGCGGAGCACTGAAGCTTTCTTT. The rearrangement joins TRBV2 to TRBJ1-1; D unclear. This CDR3 is built from 14 residues. Per the germline V gene, CDR1 is SNHLY and CDR2 is FYNNEI. Trimming cost V 3 bases and J 4 bases, with 12 bases left between them.

The genes are TRBV19 and TRBJ2-3; D possibly uses TRBD1 or TRBD2 (6 bases each). This CDR3 contains 14 residues. V lost 5 bases and J 6 bases, leaving 15 bases between the germline ends. Germline V gene lookup returns CDR1 LNHDA and CDR2 SQIVND (reference sequence). The CDR3 is CASSSPGARDTQYF. CDR3 DNA: TGTGCCAGTAGTTCCCCGGGGGCAAGGGATACGCAGTATTTT.

This chain links TRBV24-1 with TRBJ1-1; no definite D call. The CDR3 extends over 14 amino acids. Germline V gives CDR1 KGHDR, CDR2 SFDVKD. V was cut by 8 bases and J by 0 bases, with 12 bases left in between. The CDR3 loop reads CATKSADMNTEAFF. The CDR3 bases are TGTGCCACCAAGTCGGCGGATATGAACACTGAAGCTTTCTTT.

This clonotype was counted between two and nine times. Just one base apart from a much larger clone, this may be a read error. Here the CDR3 omits its conserved ending phenylalanine or tryptophan, so a read error is the likely source. J is TRBJ2-7 and V is TRBV20-1; 10 nucleotides line up with TRBD1. This CDR3 spans 15 amino acids. The germline gives CDR1 DFQATT, CDR2 SNEGSKA (reference sequence). V lost 2 bases to trimming and J lost 5 bases; unmatched junction nucleotides: 9. The CDR3 coding sequence is TGCAGTGCTAGATATATGGGGACAGGGGTGGACGAGCAGTACCTC. Translating it yields CSARYMGTGVDEQYL.

This clonotype was seen repeatedly, ten times or more. The chain links TRBV2 to TRBJ2-5; no clear D gene. From germline, CDR1 is SNHLY and CDR2 FYNNEI. The length of the CDR3 is 14 residues. V was trimmed by 5 bases and J by 7 bases, leaving 17 bases between them. This chain's CDR3 is CASSLGRERGTQYF. CDR3 nucleotides: TGTGCCAGCAGTTTGGGAAGGGAACGCGGGACCCAGTACTTC.

The V call is TRBV19, the J call TRBJ2-7; 9 bases are shared with TRBD1. The CDR3 is made up of 15 amino acids. Germline V gene data show CDR1 as LNHDA and CDR2 as SQIVND (reference sequence). V shed 6 bases and J 2 bases; nucleotides not matched to a gene: 8. In DNA form, the CDR3 reads TGTGCCAGTAGATCCCCGGGGACAGGGACCTACGAGCAGTACTTC. Translated: CASRSPGTGTYEQYF.

The V call is TRBV10-1, the J call TRBJ1-4, with TRBD1 matching over 7 bases. This CDR3 has 15 residues. CDR1 is WNHNN, CDR2 SYGVQD, per germline (reference sequence). Trimming cost V 4 bases and J 7 bases; bases outside gene matches: 9. CDR3 in DNA: TGCGCCAGCAGTGTACGACAGGGAAAGTGTGAAAAACTGTTTTTT. Translated: CASSVRQGKCEKLFF.

As for this clonotype: The missing conserved phenylalanine or tryptophan at the end of this CDR3 makes a read error likely. CDR3 DNA sequence: TGTGCCAGCAGTTATGGCGGGGGAAAAAACATTCAGTACTTA. This gives the protein CASSYGGGKNIQYL. The rearrangement joins TRBV2 to TRBJ2-4; 7 bases match TRBD2. This CDR3 is built from 14 residues. The trim removed 5 bases at V and 4 bases at J, leaving 5 bases unmatched. Per germline, CDR1 SNHLY and CDR2 FYNNEI.

The chain joins TRBV24-1 to TRBJ2-1; 8 bases align to TRBD2. The CDR3 spans 15 residues. Trimming removed 3 bases from V and 8 bases from J; junction bases left unmatched: 8. Germline CDR1 and CDR2: KGHDR and SFDVKD. The CDR3 is CATSDPSTSGDEQFF. The CDR3 nucleotides are TGTGCCACCAGTGATCCCAGCACTAGCGGAGATGAGCAGTTCTTC.

In its sample, this clonotype was seen many times. The chain joins TRBV20-1 to TRBJ1-4, with D possibly matching TRBD1 (5 bases). Germline CDR1 DFQATT, CDR2 SNEGSKA (reference sequence). This CDR3 region has 12 residues. Between the trimmed V and J ends, which lost 5 bases and 4 bases, there was a span of 8 bases. CDR3 protein: CSAQQDNEKLFF. The CDR3 DNA follows: TGCAGTGCTCAACAGGATAATGAAAAACTGTTTTTT.

V is TRBV12-3 or TRBV12-4 and J is TRBJ2-1; D gene ambiguous. V gave up 5 bases and J gave up 0 bases, with 11 bases separating them. The CDR3 runs 15 residues. The CDR3 sequence is CASSRDVSSYNEQFF. For the CDR3, the DNA is TGTGCCAGCAGTCGAGACGTAAGCTCCTACAATGAGCAGTTCTTC.

The rearrangement links TRBV4-2 to TRBJ2-5; 9 bases align to TRBD1. The CDR3 is 16 amino acids. The V gene end was trimmed by 0 bases and the J gene end by 4 bases; junction bases not matched to a gene: 6. The germline V gene encodes CDR1 LGHNA and CDR2 YNFKEQ. The CDR3 reads CASSQEGGTGRETQYF. CDR3 nucleotide sequence: TGTGCCAGCAGCCAAGAAGGAGGGACAGGGCGAGAGACCCAGTACTTC.

In its sample, this clonotype was seen many times. This chain uses TRBV7-2 with TRBJ2-1; D might be TRBD2 (5 bases). The CDR3 covers 12 residues. V shed 5 bases and J shed 9 bases, with 11 bases lying between them. The V gene's germline CDR1 is SGHTA and CDR2 FQGNSA. This chain's CDR3 is CASSPDLAEQFF. CDR3 coding DNA: TGTGCCAGCAGCCCGGACTTGGCTGAGCAGTTCTTC.

This chain links TRBV20-1 with TRBJ2-1, with 12 bases matching TRBD2. The DNA end is more similar to TRBJ2-5, so the J call may be wrong. This CDR3 has 15 residues. Germline V lookup: CDR1 DFQATT, CDR2 SNEGSKA (reference sequence). The CDR3 protein is CSASGLAGRQETQYF. The DNA for the CDR3 is TGCAGTGCTAGTGGACTAGCGGGACGCCAAGAGACCCAGTACTTC.

This clonotype was seen only a few times. The J gene is TRBJ2-5, the V gene TRBV24-1, with D unresolved. The CDR3 contains 16 residues. The V end lost 1 base, the J end lost 2 bases, and 13 bases lay between the germline ends. The germline CDR1 and CDR2 sequences are KGHDR and SFDVKD. CDR3 DNA sequence: TGTGCCACCAGTGATTTCCCCAGATCAGAGCAAGAGACCCAGTACTTC. Protein sequence: CATSDFPRSEQETQYF.

This clonotype was recorded many times. The rearrangement links TRBV4-2 to TRBJ2-5, with D unresolved. The V gene lost 1 base and the J gene lost 4 bases, with 7 bases spanning the gap. CDR3 length: 13 residues. Germline-derived CDR1 and CDR2 are LGHNA and YNFKEQ. The CDR3 is CASSQGAAETQYF. The DNA of the CDR3 is TGTGCCAGCAGCCAAGGGGCGGCAGAGACCCAGTACTTC.

The rearrangement links TRBV20-1 to TRBJ2-7; 7 bases are a match to TRBD1. Germline lookup yields CDR1 DFQATT and CDR2 SNEGSKA (reference sequence). The J segment lost 2 bases and the V segment lost 0 bases, leaving 10 bases of the junction unmatched. The CDR3 runs to 16 residues. The CDR3 spells CSARDFLRGTPYEQYF. The CDR3 DNA sequence: TGCAGTGCTAGAGATTTTCTCAGGGGGACGCCCTACGAGCAGTACTTC.

This clonotype was seen at least ten times. The chain links TRBV5-5 to TRBJ1-4; D not resolved. Germline assignment: CDR1 SGHKS and CDR2 YYEKEE (reference sequence). V gave up 3 bases and J gave up 1 base, with 10 bases separating them. The CDR3 consists of 15 residues. The CDR3: CASSSVIGTNEKLFF. CDR3 coding DNA: TGTGCCAGCAGCTCGGTCATAGGAACTAATGAAAAACTGTTTTTT.

The genes are TRBV30 and TRBJ1-2; D uncertain. V was clipped by 2 bases and J by 10 bases, with 11 bases between them. This CDR3 is 11 amino acids long. Germline assignment: CDR1 GTSNPN and CDR2 SVGIG (reference sequence). This CDR3 is CAWSIPESYTF. In nucleotides, the CDR3 is TGTGCCTGGAGTATTCCAGAATCCTACACCTTC.

V usage is TRBV5-1 and J usage is TRBJ2-7; 9 bases align to TRBD2. The V gene end was trimmed by 3 bases and the J gene end by 2 bases; junction bases not matched to a gene: 6. The germline V gene has CDR1 SGHRS and CDR2 YFSETQ. The CDR3 is made up of 15 amino acids. CDR3 in DNA: TGCGCCAGCAGCTCATCTAGCGGGATAACCTACGAGCAGTACTTC. It encodes CASSSSSGITYEQYF. Looking up the rest from reference TRBV5-1 and TRBJ2-7 gives the full variable domain: KAGVTQTPRYLIKTRGQQVTLSCSPISGHRSVSWYQQTPGQGLQFLFEYFSETQRNKGNFPGRFSGRQFSNSRSEMNVSTLELGDSALYLCASSSSSGITYEQYFGPGTRLTVT.

V usage is TRBV29-1 and J usage is TRBJ1-2; D is unresolved. This CDR3 is built from 12 residues. V lost 6 bases to trimming and J lost 4 bases, with 12 bases between them. Germline lookup yields CDR1 SQVTM and CDR2 ANQGSEA. The CDR3 nucleotides are TGCAGCGTGCCCTATGGGTCCTATGGCTACACCTTC. The encoded protein is CSVPYGSYGYTF.

This clonotype was counted many times. The gene calls are TRBV20-1 and TRBJ2-3, with TRBD1 identical over 7 bases. The germline CDR1 and CDR2 sequences are DFQATT and SNEGSKA (reference sequence). The CDR3 is 14 residues long. With 5 bases clipped from V and 4 bases from J, the junction kept 9 bases outside the gene matches. The CDR3 spells CSAALTGNPDTQYF. DNA for the CDR3: TGCAGTGCTGCATTGACAGGGAATCCAGATACGCAGTATTTT.